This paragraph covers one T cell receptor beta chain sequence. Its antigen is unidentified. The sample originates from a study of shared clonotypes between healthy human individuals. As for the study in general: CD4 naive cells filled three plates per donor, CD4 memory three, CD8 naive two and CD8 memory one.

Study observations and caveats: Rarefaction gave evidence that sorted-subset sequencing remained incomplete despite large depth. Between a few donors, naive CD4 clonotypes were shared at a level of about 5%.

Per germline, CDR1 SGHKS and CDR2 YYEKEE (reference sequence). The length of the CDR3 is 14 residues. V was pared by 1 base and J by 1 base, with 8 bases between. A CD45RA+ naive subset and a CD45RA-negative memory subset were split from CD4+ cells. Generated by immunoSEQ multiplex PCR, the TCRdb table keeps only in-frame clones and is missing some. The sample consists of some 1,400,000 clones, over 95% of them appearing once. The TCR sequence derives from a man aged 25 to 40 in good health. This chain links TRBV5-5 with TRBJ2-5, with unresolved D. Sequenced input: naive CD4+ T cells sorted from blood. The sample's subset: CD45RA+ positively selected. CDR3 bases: TGTGCCAGCAGCTTGCAGGTCAGCCAAGAGACCCAGTACTTC. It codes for CASSLQVSQETQYF. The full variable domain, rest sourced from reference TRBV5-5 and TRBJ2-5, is DAGVTQSPTHLIKTRGQQVTLRCSPISGHKSVSWYQQVLGQGPQFIFQYYEKEERGRGNFPDRFSARQFPNYSSELNVNALLLGDSALYLCASSLQVSQETQYFGPGTRLLVL.